This TCR beta chain stems from a study of T cells in Graves' hyperthyroidism and ophthalmopathy. What was amplified from RNA transcripts were TCR beta CDR3 regions. First-round RT-PCR with HTBI primers amplified the TCR CDR3 region. TCRdb reprocessed the multiplex PCR reads via MiXCR and lists one record per CDR3 protein. This sample yields approximately 370,000 distinct CDR3 sequences, of which about 17% are seen a single time; around 35% belongs to the top ten. Study-level results: Expanded thyroid clonotypes (above 0.001) were mostly also found in blood.

Those with hyperthyroidism were 18 to 65 years old, newly diagnosed, and ill for under 2 months. Trimming stripped 5 bases from V and 4 bases from J, with 19 bases between. The CDR3 is made up of 16 amino acids. Germline assignment: CDR1 SGHVS and CDR2 FQNEAQ. In this sample, this clonotype turned up many times. Its antigen is undetermined. The sequence derives from a woman aged 25-40 years with Graves' hyperthyroidism that later progressed to Graves' ophthalmopathy. The sequenced sample consisted of blood. The chain employs TRBV7-8 and TRBJ2-3; TRBD1 is a possible D gene (6 bases). CDR3 in DNA: TGTGCCAGCAGCGCAGTGCAGGGGAGAGAGGCAGATACGCAGTATTTT. Protein sequence: CASSAVQGREADTQYF.